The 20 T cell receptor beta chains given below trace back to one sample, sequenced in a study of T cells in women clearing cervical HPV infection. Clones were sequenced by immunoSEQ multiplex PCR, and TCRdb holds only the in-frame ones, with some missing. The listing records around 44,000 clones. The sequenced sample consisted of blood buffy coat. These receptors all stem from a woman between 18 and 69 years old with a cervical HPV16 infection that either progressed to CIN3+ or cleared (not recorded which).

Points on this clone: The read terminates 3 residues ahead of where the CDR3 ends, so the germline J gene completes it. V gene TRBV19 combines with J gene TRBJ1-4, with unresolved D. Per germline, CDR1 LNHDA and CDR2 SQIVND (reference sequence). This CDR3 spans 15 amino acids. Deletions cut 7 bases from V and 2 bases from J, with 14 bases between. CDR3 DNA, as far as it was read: TGTGCCAGTACACCTGGATTTAGCACTAATGAAAAA. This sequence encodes CASTPGFSTNEK. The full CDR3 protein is CASTPGFSTNEKLFF.

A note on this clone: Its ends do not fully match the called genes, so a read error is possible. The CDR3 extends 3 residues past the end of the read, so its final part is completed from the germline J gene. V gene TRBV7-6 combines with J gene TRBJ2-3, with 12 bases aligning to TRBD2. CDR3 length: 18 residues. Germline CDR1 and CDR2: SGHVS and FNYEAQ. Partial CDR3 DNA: TGTGCCAGCAGCATCCTAGCGGGAGGGGACAAAAGCAAAGATACG. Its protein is CASSILAGGDKSKDT. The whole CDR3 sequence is CASSILAGGDKSKDTQYF.

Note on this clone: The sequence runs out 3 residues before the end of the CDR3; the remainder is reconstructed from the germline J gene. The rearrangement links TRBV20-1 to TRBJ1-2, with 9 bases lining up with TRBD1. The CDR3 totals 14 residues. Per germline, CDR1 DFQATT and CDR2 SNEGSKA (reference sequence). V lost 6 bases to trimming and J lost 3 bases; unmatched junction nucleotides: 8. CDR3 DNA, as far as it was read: TGCAGTGCCCAGGGACAGGGCAACGACTATGGC. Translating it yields CSAQGQGNDYG. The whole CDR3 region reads CSAQGQGNDYGYTF.

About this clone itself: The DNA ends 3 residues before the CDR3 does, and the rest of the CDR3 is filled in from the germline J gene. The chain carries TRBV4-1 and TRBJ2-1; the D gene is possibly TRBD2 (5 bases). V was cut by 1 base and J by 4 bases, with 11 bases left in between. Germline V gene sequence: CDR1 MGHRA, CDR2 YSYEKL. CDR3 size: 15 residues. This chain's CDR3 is CASSQGGQLYNEQFF. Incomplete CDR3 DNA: TGCGCCAGCAGCCAAGGAGGGCAGCTGTACAATGAG.

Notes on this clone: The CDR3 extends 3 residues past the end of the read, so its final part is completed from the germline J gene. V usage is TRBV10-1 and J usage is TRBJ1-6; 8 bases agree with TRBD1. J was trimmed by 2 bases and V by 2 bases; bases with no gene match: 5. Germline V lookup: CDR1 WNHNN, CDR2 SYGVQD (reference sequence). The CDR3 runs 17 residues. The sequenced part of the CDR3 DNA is TGCGCCAGCAGTGAGATCCCAGGGGGCCCCTATAATTCACCC. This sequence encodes CASSEIPGGPYNSP. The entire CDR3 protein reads CASSEIPGGPYNSPLHF.

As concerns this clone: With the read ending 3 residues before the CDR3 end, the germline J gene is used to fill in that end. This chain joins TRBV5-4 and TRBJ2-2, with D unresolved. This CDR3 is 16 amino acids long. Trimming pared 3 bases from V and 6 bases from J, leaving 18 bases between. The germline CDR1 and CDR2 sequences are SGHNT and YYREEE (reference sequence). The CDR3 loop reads CASSYPPGQRPGELFF. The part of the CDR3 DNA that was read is TGTGCCAGCAGCTATCCACCGGGTCAGAGGCCCGGGGAG. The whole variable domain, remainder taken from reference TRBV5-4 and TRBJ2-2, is ETGVTQSPTHLIKTRGQQVTLRCSSQSGHNTVSWYQQALGQGPQFIFQYYREEENGRGNFPPRFSGLQFPNYSSELNVNALELDDSALYLCASSYPPGQRPGELFFGEGSRLTVL.

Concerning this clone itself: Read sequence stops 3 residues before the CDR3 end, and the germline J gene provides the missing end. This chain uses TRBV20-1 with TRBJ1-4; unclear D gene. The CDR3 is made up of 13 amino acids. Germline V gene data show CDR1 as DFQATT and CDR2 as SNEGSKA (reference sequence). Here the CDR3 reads CSARRTSGRVLFF. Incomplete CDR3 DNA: TGCAGTGCTAGGAGGACTAGCGGGAGGGTA.

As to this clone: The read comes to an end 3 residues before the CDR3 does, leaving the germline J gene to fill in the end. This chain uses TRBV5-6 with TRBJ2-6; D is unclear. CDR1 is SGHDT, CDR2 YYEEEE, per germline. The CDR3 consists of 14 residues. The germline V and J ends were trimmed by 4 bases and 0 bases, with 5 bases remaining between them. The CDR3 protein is CASSAFSGANVLTF. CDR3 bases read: TGTGCCAGCAGCGCGTTCTCTGGGGCCAACGTC.

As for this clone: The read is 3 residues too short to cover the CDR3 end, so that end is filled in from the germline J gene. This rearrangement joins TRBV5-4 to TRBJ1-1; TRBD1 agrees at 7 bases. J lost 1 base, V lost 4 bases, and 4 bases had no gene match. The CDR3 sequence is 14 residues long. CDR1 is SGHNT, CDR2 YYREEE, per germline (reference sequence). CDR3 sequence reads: CASSQNRGNTEAFF. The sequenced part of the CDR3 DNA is TGTGCCAGCAGCCAGAACAGGGGGAACACTGAA.

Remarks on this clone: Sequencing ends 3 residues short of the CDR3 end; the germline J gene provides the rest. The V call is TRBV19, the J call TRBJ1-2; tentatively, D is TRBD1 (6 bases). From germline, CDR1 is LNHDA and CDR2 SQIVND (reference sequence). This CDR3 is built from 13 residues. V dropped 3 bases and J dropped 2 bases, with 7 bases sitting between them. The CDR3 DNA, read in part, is TGTGCCAGTAGTATTACAGGGAACTATGGC. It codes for CASSITGNYG. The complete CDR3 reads CASSITGNYGYTF.

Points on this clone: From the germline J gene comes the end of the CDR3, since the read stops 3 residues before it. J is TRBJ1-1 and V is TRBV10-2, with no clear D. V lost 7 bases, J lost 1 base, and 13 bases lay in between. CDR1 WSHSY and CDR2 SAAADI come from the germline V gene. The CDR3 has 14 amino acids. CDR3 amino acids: CASTREYQNTEAFF. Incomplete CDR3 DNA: TGCGCCAGCACTAGAGAGTATCAGAACACTGAA.

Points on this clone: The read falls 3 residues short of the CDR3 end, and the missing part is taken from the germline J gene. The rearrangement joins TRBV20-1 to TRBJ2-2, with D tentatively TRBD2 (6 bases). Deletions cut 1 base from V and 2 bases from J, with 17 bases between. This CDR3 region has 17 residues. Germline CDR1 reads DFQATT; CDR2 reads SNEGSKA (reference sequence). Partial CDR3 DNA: TGCAGTGCTAGAGCCACGGAGGGGAAACCCAACACCGGGGAG. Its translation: CSARATEGKPNTGE. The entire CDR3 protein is CSARATEGKPNTGELFF.

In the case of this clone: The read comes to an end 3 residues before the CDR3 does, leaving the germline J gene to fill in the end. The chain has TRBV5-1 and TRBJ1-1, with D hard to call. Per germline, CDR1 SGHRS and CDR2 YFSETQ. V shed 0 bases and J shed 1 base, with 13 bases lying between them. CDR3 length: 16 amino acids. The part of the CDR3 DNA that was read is TGCGCCAGCAGCTTGGGAGCAGGCAGTGGGAACACTGAA. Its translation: CASSLGAGSGNTE. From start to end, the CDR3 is CASSLGAGSGNTEAFF.

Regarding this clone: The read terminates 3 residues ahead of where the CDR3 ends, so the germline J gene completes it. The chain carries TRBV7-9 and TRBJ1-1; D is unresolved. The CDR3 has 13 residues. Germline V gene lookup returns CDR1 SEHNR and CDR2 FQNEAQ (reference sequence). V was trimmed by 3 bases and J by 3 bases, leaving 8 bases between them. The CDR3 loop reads CASSFQEHTEAFF. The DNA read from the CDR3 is TGTGCCAGCAGCTTCCAGGAACACACTGAA.

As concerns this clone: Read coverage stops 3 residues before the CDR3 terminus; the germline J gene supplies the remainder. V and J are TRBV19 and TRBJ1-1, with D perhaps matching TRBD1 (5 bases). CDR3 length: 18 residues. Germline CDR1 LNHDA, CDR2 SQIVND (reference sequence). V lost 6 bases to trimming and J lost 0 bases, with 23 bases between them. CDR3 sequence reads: CASSPDTYWQGLNTEAFF. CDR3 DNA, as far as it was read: TGTGCCAGTAGCCCCGATACCTACTGGCAGGGCTTGAACACTGAA.

The CDR3 is CASSQESRGRMENTEAFF. CDR3 DNA, as far as it was read: TGCGCCAGCAGCCAGGAAAGCAGGGGTAGGATGGAGAACACTGAA. The chain links TRBV4-1 to TRBJ1-1; D is perhaps TRBD1 (6 bases). The read is 3 residues too short to cover the CDR3 end, so that end is filled in from the germline J gene. The CDR3 is made up of 18 amino acids. V lost 3 bases to trimming and J lost 1 base, with 21 bases between them. Germline assignment: CDR1 MGHRA and CDR2 YSYEKL.

The CDR3 DNA, read in part, is TGCGCCAGCAGCCAGCGACAGATGAACACTGAA. Translated: CASSQRQMNTE. The full CDR3 is CASSQRQMNTEAFF. The V call is TRBV4-1, the J call TRBJ1-1, with D tentatively TRBD1 (5 bases). The CDR3 end is not reached by the read, which stops 3 residues before it; the germline J gene fills it in. Trimming removed 3 bases at V and 0 bases at J, with 8 bases between. The CDR3 runs 14 residues. Germline assignment: CDR1 MGHRA and CDR2 YSYEKL.

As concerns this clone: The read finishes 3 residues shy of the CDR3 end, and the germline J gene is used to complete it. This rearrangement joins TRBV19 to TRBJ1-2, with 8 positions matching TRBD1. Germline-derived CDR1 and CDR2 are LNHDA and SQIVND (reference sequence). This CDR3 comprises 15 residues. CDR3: CASSPQSTGVDGYTF. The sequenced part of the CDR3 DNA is TGTGCCAGTAGCCCCCAATCGACAGGGGTCGACGGC.

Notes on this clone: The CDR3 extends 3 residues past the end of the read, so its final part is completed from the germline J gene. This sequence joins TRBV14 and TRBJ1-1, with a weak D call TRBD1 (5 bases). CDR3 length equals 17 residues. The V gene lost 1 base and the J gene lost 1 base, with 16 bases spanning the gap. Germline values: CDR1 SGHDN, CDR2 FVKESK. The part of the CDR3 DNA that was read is TGTGCCAGCAGCCAAGGTGGCGGGGGTTGGACGAACACTGAA. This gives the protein CASSQGGGGWTNTE. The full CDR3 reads CASSQGGGGWTNTEAFF. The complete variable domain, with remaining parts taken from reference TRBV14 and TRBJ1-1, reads EAGVTQFPSHSVIEKGQTVTLRCDPISGHDNLYWYRRVMGKEIKFLLHFVKESKQDESGMPNNRFLAERTGGTYSTLKVQPAELEDSGVYFCASSQGGGGWTNTEAFFGQGTRLTVV.

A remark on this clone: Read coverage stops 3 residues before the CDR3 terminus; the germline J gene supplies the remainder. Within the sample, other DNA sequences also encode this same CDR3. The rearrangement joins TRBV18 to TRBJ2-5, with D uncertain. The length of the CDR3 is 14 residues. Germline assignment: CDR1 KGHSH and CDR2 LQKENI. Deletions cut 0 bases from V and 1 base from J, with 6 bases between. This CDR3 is CASSPPNSQETQYF. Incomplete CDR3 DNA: TGTGCCAGCTCACCACCAAACAGCCAAGAGACC. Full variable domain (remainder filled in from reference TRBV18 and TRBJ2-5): NAGVMQNPRHLVRRRGQEARLRCSPMKGHSHVYWYRQLPEEGLKFMVYLQKENIIDESGMPKERFSAEFPKEGPSILRIQQVVRGDSAAYFCASSPPNSQETQYFGPGTRLLVL.